This passage covers 23 T cell receptor beta chains from one sample sequenced in a study of T-cell reconstitution after alpha-beta-depleted transplantation in children. Unique molecular identifiers were incorporated during preparation of the TCRbeta library. TCRdb ran MiXCR on the PCR reads and lists one entry per CDR3 protein. Altogether about 500,000 distinct CDR3 sequences are present, about an eighth being singletons, with the ten largest covering approximately 14%. This specimen was PBMCs, mostly from graft donor cells, taken 180 days after TCRalphabeta/CD19-depleted stem cell transplant. The receptors here all came from a female patient aged 2-10 years who had a stem cell transplant for aplastic anemia, so the T cells may come from the graft donor.

This clonotype has at least ten counts. The chain uses TRBV29-1 and TRBJ2-7, with 7 nucleotides matching TRBD1. Germline V gene lookup returns CDR1 SQVTM and CDR2 ANQGSEA. V shed 7 bases, J shed 12 bases, and the junction held 15 bases outside the gene matches. The CDR3 loop spans 12 amino acids. CDR3 nucleotide sequence: TGCAGCGGGCGAATGGGCCGGGACAGCATGTACTTC. Translation gives CSGRMGRDSMYF.

This clonotype was detected many times. The CDR3 nucleotides read TGCGCCAGCAGCGTTCAACAGGTCCAAGAGACCCAGTACTTC. The encoded protein is CASSVQQVQETQYF. V usage is TRBV5-1 and J usage is TRBJ2-5, with a tentative D call TRBD1 (5 bases). This CDR3 is 14 amino acids long. The germline V gene encodes CDR1 SGHRS and CDR2 YFSETQ. With 4 bases removed from V and 1 base from J, the gap between germline ends came to 11 bases.

This clonotype was observed a few times. The chain has TRBV27 and TRBJ2-1; D is tentatively TRBD1 or TRBD2 (6 bases each). V lost 8 bases and J lost 13, with 21 bases in between. The CDR3 runs 13 residues. The germline gives CDR1 MNHEY, CDR2 SMNVEV (reference sequence). DNA for the CDR3: TGTGCCAGCGCAAAGGGGGGATTCCTACCCCAGTTCTTC. Protein product: CASAKGGFLPQFF.

The chain recombines TRBV4-3 with TRBJ2-5; D is tentatively TRBD1 or TRBD2 (5 bases each). Per germline, CDR1 LGHNA and CDR2 YSLEER. Trimming stripped 3 bases from V and 5 bases from J, with 16 bases between. This CDR3 spans 15 amino acids. CDR3 nucleotides: TGCGCCAGCAGCCAGACCGGGACCCAGGTGGAGACCCAGTACTTC. Residues: CASSQTGTQVETQYF.

The count of this clonotype is one. This sequence joins TRBV24-1 and TRBJ2-3; D is unclear. The CDR3 is 13 amino acids. Germline V gives CDR1 KGHDR, CDR2 SFDVKD. Trimming shortened V by 5 bases and J by 4 bases, and 9 bases separated the two germline ends. CDR3 coding DNA: TGTGCCACCAGTGGTACGGGTTCAGATACGCAGTATTTT. This sequence encodes CATSGTGSDTQYF.

The CDR3 nucleotides are TGCAGTGCTAGTGGGACCGCCAATTCCTACGAGCAGTACTTC. Translating it yields CSASGTANSYEQYF. V gene TRBV20-1 combines with J gene TRBJ2-7; D is possibly TRBD1 or TRBD2 (5 bases each). Germline V gene lookup returns CDR1 DFQATT and CDR2 SNEGSKA (reference sequence). The length of the CDR3 is 14 residues. V lost 3 bases to trimming and J lost 1 base, with 13 bases between them.

This chain uses TRBV20-1 with TRBJ2-1, with 9 positions matching TRBD1. V lost 6 bases, J lost 0 bases, and 9 bases stayed unmatched. Germline-derived CDR1 and CDR2 are DFQATT and SNEGSKA (reference sequence). The length of the CDR3 is 16 residues. CDR3 bases: TGCAGTGCCCGACAGGGGGTATTCATCTCCTACAATGAGCAGTTCTTC. It is translated as CSARQGVFISYNEQFF.

This clonotype was detected many times. The chain employs TRBV3-1 and TRBJ1-6; D remains unclear. Trimming stripped 1 base from V and 7 bases from J, with 11 bases between. This CDR3 spans 15 amino acids. Germline-derived CDR1 and CDR2 are LGHDT and YNNKEL (reference sequence). The CDR3 DNA reads TGTGCCAGCAGCCAAGGGGGTTCGCGGAATTCACCCCTCCACTTT. Translating it yields CASSQGGSRNSPLHF.

This clonotype was counted at least ten times. This chain links TRBV2 with TRBJ2-1; no definite D call. The V end lost 3 bases, the J end lost 0 bases, and 6 bases lay between the germline ends. CDR1 and CDR2 (germline): SNHLY, FYNNEI. The CDR3 has 14 residues. The CDR3 DNA reads as TGTGCCAGCAGTGATCTAAGCTCCTACAATGAGCAGTTCTTC. Protein: CASSDLSSYNEQFF.

This sequence joins TRBV7-8 and TRBJ2-7; TRBD2 agrees at 11 bases. Unmatched junction bases numbered 20, after V lost 7 bases and J lost 3 bases. CDR3 size: 19 residues. Germline CDR1 is SGHVS and CDR2 is FQNEAQ. CDR3 nucleotide sequence: TGTGCCAGCAACAAAGCCCCCGGGGGACTAGCGGAACCCTTCTACGAGCAGTACTTC. It translates to CASNKAPGGLAEPFYEQYF.

The V call is TRBV9, the J call TRBJ2-1; D is uncertain. The V gene's germline CDR1 is SGDLS and CDR2 YYNGEE. Trimming left V 4 bases short and J 7 bases short, with 15 bases between. The CDR3 contains 14 residues. DNA of the CDR3: TGTGCCAGCAGCTCAGAAAGAGATTCGAATGAGCAGTTCTTC. It codes for CASSSERDSNEQFF.

The chain is built from TRBV19 and TRBJ2-1; D perhaps matches TRBD2 (6 bases). This CDR3 spans 15 amino acids. Trimming pared 4 bases from V and 2 bases from J, leaving 12 bases between. Germline V gene data show CDR1 as LNHDA and CDR2 as SQIVND (reference sequence). The DNA for the CDR3 is TGTGCCAGTAGTACCAGCGGGTGGACCTACAATGAGCAGTTCTTC. Amino acids: CASSTSGWTYNEQFF.

The chain uses TRBV7-8 and TRBJ1-2; D possibly corresponds to TRBD1 (5 bases). Trimming stripped 5 bases from V and 7 bases from J, with 11 bases between. The CDR3 sequence is 12 residues long. Germline V gene sequence: CDR1 SGHVS, CDR2 FQNEAQ. The CDR3 region is CASSPSGGGYTF. The CDR3 DNA follows: TGTGCCAGCAGCCCCAGTGGGGGTGGCTACACCTTC.

This clonotype has only a few counts. The rearrangement uses TRBV25-1 and TRBJ1-2; 8 bases match TRBD1. Germline loops: CDR1 MGHDK, CDR2 SYGVNS. The CDR3 is 17 residues long. V was clipped by 3 bases and J by 8 bases; unmatched bases: 17. The CDR3 region is CASSDPGQGRFDEGYTF. Written as DNA, the CDR3 is TGTGCCAGCAGTGACCCCGGACAGGGCCGTTTTGATGAAGGCTACACCTTC.

This clonotype appeared once. V usage is TRBV4-2 and J usage is TRBJ1-5, with unresolved D. CDR1 and CDR2 from the germline V gene are LGHNA and YNFKEQ. The CDR3 covers 15 residues. V lost 0 bases to trimming and J lost 5 bases, with 11 bases between them. The CDR3 loop is CASSQDLGLHQPQHF. In DNA form, the CDR3 reads TGTGCCAGCAGCCAAGATTTGGGTCTCCATCAGCCCCAGCATTTT.

The chain carries TRBV29-1 and TRBJ2-1; the match to TRBD2 covers 9 bases. Per the germline V gene, CDR1 is SQVTM and CDR2 is ANQGSEA. The junction had 11 bases not matched to a gene; V was cut back by 6 bases and J by 8 bases. The CDR3 has 14 residues. CDR3 sequence (DNA): TGCAGCGTCGTCTTAGCGGGAGCGGGCCATGAGCAGTTCTTC. Translated, it gives CSVVLAGAGHEQFF.

This clonotype appeared a few times. The genes are TRBV24-1 and TRBJ1-5; no reliable D call. CDR1 and CDR2 from the germline V gene are KGHDR and SFDVKD. Trimming shortened V by 5 bases and J by 3 bases, and 4 bases separated the two germline ends. The CDR3 runs 12 residues. CDR3 nucleotide sequence: TGTGCCACCAGTGGAAACAATCAGCCCCAGCATTTT. Translation: CATSGNNQPQHF.

This rearrangement joins TRBV15 to TRBJ2-1, with D possibly being TRBD1 (6 bases). The CDR3 runs 15 residues. Per the germline V gene, CDR1 is LNHNV and CDR2 is YYDKDF (reference sequence). V shed 7 bases and J shed 0 bases, with 13 bases lying between them. The CDR3 nucleotides are TGTGCCACCACCCGGGACACGAGCTCCTACAATGAGCAGTTCTTC. It specifies CATTRDTSSYNEQFF.

The chain uses TRBV20-1 and TRBJ1-5; TRBD1 might be the D (6 bases). Per the germline V gene, CDR1 is DFQATT and CDR2 is SNEGSKA (reference sequence). V was cut by 3 bases and J by 4 bases, with 16 bases left in between. The CDR3 length is 15 residues. The CDR3 protein is CSARATGTSNQPQHF. CDR3 DNA: TGCAGTGCTAGGGCCACCGGGACATCTAATCAGCCCCAGCATTTT.

This clonotype was counted only a few times. The CDR3 coding sequence is TGCAGTGCTAGAGATTCTAGCGGGAGGGCCTACAATGAGCAGTTCTTC. Encoded protein: CSARDSSGRAYNEQFF. This chain uses TRBV20-1 with TRBJ2-1; 12 bases map to TRBD2. The CDR3 extends over 16 amino acids. The germline gives CDR1 DFQATT, CDR2 SNEGSKA (reference sequence). V lost 0 bases to trimming and J lost 2 bases; unmatched junction nucleotides: 2.

This clonotype was detected only a few times. The chain has TRBV6-2 or TRBV6-3 and TRBJ2-5; 7 bases match TRBD1. Germline V CDR1 and CDR2: MNHEY, SVGEGT. The CDR3 spans 14 residues. The V and J ends lost 5 bases and 1 base, in that order; junction bases with no gene match: 4. CDR3: CASSTGQFQETQYF. For the CDR3, the DNA is TGTGCCAGCAGTACGGGACAGTTCCAAGAGACCCAGTACTTC.

The chain recombines TRBV28 with TRBJ2-7; D uncertain. Germline V gene data show CDR1 as MDHEN and CDR2 as SYDVKM. The V end was cut by 5 bases, the J end by 1 base, with 18 bases between. The CDR3 consists of 16 residues. The DNA of the CDR3 is TGTGCCAGCAGTCCTACAGAGTTTTCAGGTTCCTACGAGCAGTACTTC. Amino acids: CASSPTEFSGSYEQYF.

This clonotype was counted a few times. V gene TRBV6-5 combines with J gene TRBJ2-4, with D possibly being TRBD2 (7 bases). Germline V CDR1 and CDR2: MNHEY, SVGAGI. The CDR3 is 15 amino acids. Trimming left V 0 bases short and J 9 bases short, with 15 bases between. The chain's CDR3 is CASSYSGGGSGIQYF. The CDR3 nucleotides are TGTGCCAGCAGTTACTCGGGGGGGGGCTCGGGCATTCAGTACTTC.